The 20 T cell receptor beta chains below all came from one sample that was sequenced in a study of response to subunit inactivated influenza vaccine. TCRdb independently ran MiXCR on the RT-PCR reads; one entry per CDR3 protein. The table shows about 300,000 distinct CDR3 sequences, with 20% to 25% occurring only once. Here the sequenced sample was PBMCs from blood, taken 21 months after vaccination. Receptors were obtained from a man aged 50 to 69 who received an inactivated influenza vaccine.

This clonotype was observed a few times. This chain uses TRBV5-1 with TRBJ2-7; 13 bases map to TRBD2. The V gene's germline CDR1 is SGHRS and CDR2 YFSETQ. V gave up 2 bases and J gave up 3 bases; unmatched junction bases: 2. The CDR3 has 15 residues. The chain's CDR3 is CASSFGTSGVYEQYF. As DNA, the CDR3 is TGCGCCAGCAGCTTCGGGACTAGCGGGGTCTACGAGCAGTACTTC.

This chain links TRBV30 with TRBJ1-2; D not certain. Germline values: CDR1 GTSNPN, CDR2 SVGIG (reference sequence). The germline V and J ends were trimmed by 0 bases and 0 bases, with 8 bases remaining between them. The CDR3 is made up of 14 amino acids. The CDR3 loop is CAWSVHRANYGYTF. CDR3 nucleotide sequence: TGTGCCTGGAGTGTACACCGAGCTAACTATGGCTACACCTTC. The full variable domain, with the rest looked up from reference TRBV30 and TRBJ1-2, is SQTIHQWPATLVQPVGSPLSLECTVEGTSNPNLYWYRQAAGRGLQLLFYSVGIGQISSEVPQNLSASRPQDRQFILSSKKLLLSDSGFYLCAWSVHRANYGYTFGSGTRLTVV.

The table lists this clonotype with a few counts. The rearrangement uses TRBV10-3 and TRBJ1-2; 11 nucleotides match TRBD1. The V gene end was trimmed by 5 bases and the J gene end by 4 bases; junction bases not matched to a gene: 6. There are 15 residues in the CDR3. The germline V gene has CDR1 ENHRY and CDR2 SYGVKD. The CDR3 nucleotides are TGTGCCATCAGTTCTCGGACAGGGGGCATCTATGGCTACACCTTC. Translation: CAISSRTGGIYGYTF.

This clonotype was recorded many times. V gene TRBV10-3 combines with J gene TRBJ1-6; D is uncertain. Germline V gene lookup returns CDR1 ENHRY and CDR2 SYGVKD. Deletions cut 8 bases from V and 8 bases from J, with 19 bases between. CDR3 length: 15 residues. The CDR3 DNA sequence: TGTGCCATCGGTCGCAGGTTAGGCTCCGATTCACCCCTCCACTTT. Translation: CAIGRRLGSDSPLHF.

This clonotype was found once. The CDR3 bases are TGTGCCAGCAGTCAGACTAGCGGGGGTACGCAGCAGTACTTC. Translation: CASSQTSGGTQQYF. The chain couples TRBV6-2 or TRBV6-3 to TRBJ2-7, with 12 bases that match TRBD2. V trimming: 5 bases; J trimming: 8 bases; junction bases outside the gene matches: 7. CDR1 MNHEY and CDR2 SVGEGT come from the germline V gene. The CDR3 spans 14 residues.

V and J are TRBV28 and TRBJ2-7, with D perhaps matching TRBD2 (5 bases). This CDR3 has 15 residues. Trimming removed 1 base at V and 2 bases at J, with 12 bases between. Germline CDR1 and CDR2: MDHEN and SYDVKM. The DNA for the CDR3 is TGTGCCAGCAGTTTATATCGGGGTACCCCCTACGAGCAGTACTTC. Protein sequence: CASSLYRGTPYEQYF. Looking up the rest from reference TRBV28 and TRBJ2-7 gives the full variable domain: DVKVTQSSRYLVKRTGEKVFLECVQDMDHENMFWYRQDPGLGLRLIYFSYDVKMKEKGDIPEGYSVSREKKERFSLILESASTNQTSMYLCASSLYRGTPYEQYFGPGTRLTVT.

V and J are TRBV5-1 and TRBJ2-3; TRBD1 might be the D (5 bases). Trimming removed 5 bases from V and 0 bases from J, with 13 bases in between. The CDR3 consists of 15 residues. The V gene's germline CDR1 is SGHRS and CDR2 YFSETQ. The CDR3 sequence: CASSSADTSTDTQYF. CDR3 in DNA: TGCGCCAGCAGTTCGGCGGACACTAGCACAGATACGCAGTATTTT.

The chain is built from TRBV29-1 and TRBJ1-1; no reliable D call. V was pared by 7 bases and J by 2 bases, with 14 bases between. Germline assignment: CDR1 SQVTM and CDR2 ANQGSEA. The CDR3 length is 13 residues. The CDR3, as DNA: TGCAGCGGGGCCCAACGAGCCAACACTGAAGCTTTCTTT. Its translation: CSGAQRANTEAFF.

A few counts support this clonotype. This sequence joins TRBV5-1 and TRBJ2-2; possible D gene TRBD2, 6 bases. Germline V gene sequence: CDR1 SGHRS, CDR2 YFSETQ. The CDR3 spans 16 residues. The ends were cut back, 0 bases at V and 4 bases at J, with 13 bases in the middle. The CDR3 loop is CASSLAKQGGTGELFF. CDR3 bases: TGCGCCAGCAGCTTGGCCAAGCAGGGAGGCACCGGGGAGCTGTTTTTT.

This clonotype has a handful of counts. The rearrangement joins TRBV4-2 to TRBJ1-2; 7 bases agree with TRBD1. Per germline, CDR1 LGHNA and CDR2 YNFKEQ. With V trimmed by 0 bases and J by 4 bases, 5 bases remained unmatched. This CDR3 spans 15 amino acids. The CDR3 is CASSQDIAGGYGYTF. CDR3 coding DNA: TGTGCCAGCAGCCAAGATATAGCAGGGGGCTATGGCTACACCTTC.

This clonotype occurred a few times. The rearrangement links TRBV9 to TRBJ2-5; 7 positions match TRBD1. Germline assignment: CDR1 SGDLS and CDR2 YYNGEE. V lost 4 bases and J lost 2; bases outside the gene matches: 8. This CDR3 is 15 amino acids long. The CDR3 nucleotides read TGTGCCAGCAGCCTATCCCCGGGACAGCAAGAGACCCAGTACTTC. It translates to CASSLSPGQQETQYF.

The chain carries TRBV2 and TRBJ2-6; a possible D gene is TRBD2 (7 bases). The ends were cut back, 6 bases at V and 2 bases at J, with 17 bases in the middle. The CDR3 contains 17 residues. CDR1 and CDR2 from the germline V gene are SNHLY and FYNNEI. The CDR3 loop is CASRKGGGAAGANVLTF. CDR3 sequence (DNA): TGTGCCAGCAGGAAAGGAGGGGGGGCGGCTGGGGCCAACGTCCTGACTTTC.

In this sample, this clonotype turned up a few times. The chain combines TRBV2 with TRBJ1-2; D uncertain. Germline V gene lookup returns CDR1 SNHLY and CDR2 FYNNEI. Trimming shortened V by 4 bases and J by 2 bases, and 20 bases separated the two germline ends. CDR3 length: 17 amino acids. The CDR3 sequence: CASSGPILNRINYGYTF. The CDR3 nucleotides are TGTGCCAGCAGTGGTCCCATTTTAAATAGAATAAACTATGGCTACACCTTC.

This clonotype was counted only a few times. The CDR3 nucleotides are TGTGCCAGCAGCCGTGGGACAGGGGGCCTAAGTGGCTACACCTTC. Encoded protein: CASSRGTGGLSGYTF. The V gene is TRBV7-9, the J gene TRBJ1-2; 12 bases line up with TRBD1. Germline V gene sequence: CDR1 SEHNR, CDR2 FQNEAQ (reference sequence). The CDR3 sequence is 15 residues long. With V trimmed by 5 bases and J by 7 bases, 8 bases remained unmatched.

The chain uses TRBV6-5 and TRBJ1-6, with D possibly being TRBD1 (6 bases). The V gene lost 5 bases and the J gene lost 10 bases, with 15 bases spanning the gap. Germline loops: CDR1 MNHEY, CDR2 SVGAGI. This CDR3 region has 14 residues. The CDR3 nucleotides are TGTGCCAGCAGTCTACAGGGAGTTGGGTCACCCCTCCACTTT. Amino acid sequence: CASSLQGVGSPLHF.

The chain recombines TRBV6-5 with TRBJ1-1; TRBD1 matches at 8 bases. Per germline, CDR1 MNHEY and CDR2 SVGAGI. The V and J ends lost 6 bases and 9 bases, in that order; junction bases with no gene match: 6. The CDR3 consists of 12 residues. CDR3 region: CASRSGDRKAFF. The DNA for the CDR3 is TGTGCCAGCAGAAGCGGGGACAGGAAAGCTTTCTTT.

V usage is TRBV20-1 and J usage is TRBJ2-3, with TRBD2 identical over 10 bases. J gave up 4 bases and V 0 bases, and 10 bases lay outside the gene matches. This CDR3 comprises 17 residues. Germline CDR1 is DFQATT and CDR2 is SNEGSKA (reference sequence). The CDR3 coding sequence is TGCAGTGCTAGAGAGCCCAAGCGGGAGGGCCGGGCAGATACGCAGTATTTT. This sequence encodes CSAREPKREGRADTQYF.

V is TRBV24-1 and J is TRBJ2-1; D is uncertain. The CDR3 length is 13 residues. Trimming took off 9 bases at V and 0 bases at J, with 8 bases between the two ends. Germline loops: CDR1 KGHDR, CDR2 SFDVKD. As DNA, the CDR3 is TGTGCCACCCGTTCCAGCTCCTACAATGAGCAGTTCTTC. This codes for CATRSSSYNEQFF.

The J gene is TRBJ2-3, the V gene TRBV28; 11 bases map to TRBD2. From germline, CDR1 is MDHEN and CDR2 SYDVKM. The CDR3 is made up of 17 amino acids. J was trimmed by 7 bases and V by 4 bases; bases with no gene match: 13. This CDR3 is CASSSLGLAGGFYTQYF. CDR3 in DNA: TGTGCCAGCAGTTCCCTTGGTTTAGCGGGAGGGTTTTATACGCAGTATTTT.

This clonotype was seen more than once but under ten times. The CDR3 reads CATSDAAGGLGEQFF. CDR3 coding DNA: TGTGCCACCAGTGATGCGGCGGGAGGTCTGGGTGAGCAGTTCTTC. The gene calls are TRBV24-1 and TRBJ2-1; 8 bases are shared with TRBD2. The V gene's germline CDR1 is KGHDR and CDR2 SFDVKD. The CDR3 runs to 15 residues. With V trimmed by 3 bases and J by 9 bases, 9 bases remained unmatched.